This record concerns one T cell receptor beta chain sequence. This clonotype was picked up many times. Its antigen is currently not known. Base qualities are not recorded, but no much larger clone differs from it by a single base. Graves' hyperthyroidism was defined as stable when no progression to ophthalmopathy occurred over 18 months of follow-up. Hyperthyroidism patients were aged 18 to 65 years and newly diagnosed, with disease duration of less than 2 months. The study excluded patients with uncontrolled infections, other autoimmune diseases, pregnancy or lactation. Diagnoses were established on the basis of clinical symptoms, serum thyroxine and TRAb, thyroid ultrasound, and orbital computed tomography. Ficoll-Paque density gradient centrifugation was used to isolate PBMCs from 9.5 to 10 ml of fresh peripheral blood. Total RNA was extracted using Trizol reagent, and RNA quality was assessed on an Agilent 2100 Bioanalyzer.

The data belong to a study of T cells in Graves' hyperthyroidism and ophthalmopathy (dated by TCRdb to about 2019). Study-wide context: Peripheral blood was sampled at the time of initial diagnosis, prior to any treatment. Prospective prediction of ophthalmopathy was tested in an independent validation cohort of fewer than 20 hyperthyroidism patients and 17 patients who later progressed to ophthalmopathy. After blood sampling, hyperthyroidism patients were treated with methimazole at a starting dose of 30 mg daily, and ophthalmopathy patients were treated with high-dose intravenous methylprednisolone. The study also compared thyroid tissue and blood T-cell repertoires from five or six Graves' hyperthyroidism patients. The paper describes TCR Vbeta CDR3 sequencing of more than 120 peripheral blood samples, made up of some 40 ophthalmopathy patients, around 78 hyperthyroidism patients and 17 progressor patients. TCR V-J signatures able to tell the groups apart were searched for in a discovery cohort of about a hundred patients, of whom under 45 had Graves' ophthalmopathy and 57 had stable Graves' hyperthyroidism. The roughly 100 discovery patients were randomly divided into training and test sets at a 7:3 ratio. Points the paper makes about the study in general: Ophthalmopathy was separated from stable hyperthyroidism by a 13 V-J signature model, with approximately 89% sensitivity and approximately 84% specificity obtained in cross-validation and 80%/75% obtained in testing. Sample size was not statistically predetermined, and blinding of investigators to group allocation was not performed. In validation, the model predicted progression to ophthalmopathy a median of roughly 6.1 months before onset, with about 67% sensitivity and 72.22% specificity. Most expanded thyroid clonotypes (frequency above 0.001) were also detected in blood, suggesting blood repertoires may reflect thyroid immune responses.

Amplification of TCR beta CDR3 regions was carried out from RNA transcripts. A first-round RT-PCR of the TCR CDR3 used the HTBI primer set with the Qiagen OneStep RT-PCR kit. The libraries were constructed in a second round of multiplex PCR and then size-selected and purified. The libraries were sequenced on an Illumina HiSeq2000 using paired-end 100 bp reads. The original methods were these. SOAPnuke was used to process the raw data, with reads discarded if the reads contained adapters or uncalled bases, had a mean Phred below 15, or lacked an exact constant-primer or identifier match. High-quality paired reads were merged with COPE v1.2.5, and unique nucleotide sequences were defined as clonotypes. MiTCR v1.1 was used to align clonotypes to the IMGT TRBV, TRBD and TRBJ reference segments. Analysis was restricted to V-J combinations with a frequency above 0.0001, which covered roughly 99% of repertoires. A TCS score was defined as the ratio of F50 (clonal expansion) to E x V (chaos), with BLOSUM62-based TCRdist applied between CDR3 peptides within each V-J. Welch's t-statistics and random forest reduced some 510 V-J features to 10 to 15, which were used in a naive Bayes classifier (R e1071). TCRdb handled the public reads itself, with Q25 trimming in fastp and clone calling in MiXCR, and kept productive beta chains. Rows matching on CDR3 protein sequence are summarized as one entry with the most common DNA and genes. It is TCRdb's table, rather than the study itself, that gives the V and J calls and clone size. The table for this sample lists around 690,000 distinct CDR3 sequences; 15% to 20% of them were counted only once. Around 15% of the sample rests with the top ten.

This sequence originates from a man in his fifties with Graves' hyperthyroidism. The sequencing sample was made of blood.

CDR3 reads: CASKGLRRGELFF. The nucleotides are TGTGCCAGTAAAGGACTACGTAGAGGGGAGCTGTTTTTT. This chain joins TRBV19 to TRBJ2-2; the D gene is perhaps TRBD2, from 6 matching bases. The CDR3 spans 13 residues, from the cysteine through the phenylalanine. Left in the record is the CDR3 DNA by itself, 39 bases read in frame from the first base. V is clipped by 7 bases and J by 8 bases, and the sequence between their germline boundaries is 14 bases long. CDR1 and CDR2 (LNHDA, SQIVND) derive from the germline V gene (reference sequence).